A selection of T cell receptor beta chains follows, all from one sample in a study of breast tumors, draining lymph nodes, adjacent tissues. TCRdb used MiXCR to reprocess the multiplex PCR reads, holding one entry per CDR3 protein. Of some 49,000 distinct CDR3 sequences listed, under 25% are singletons. Sequences were obtained from breast tumor tissue. The origin of the receptors is a female donor with breast cancer. Some clones in this sample may be carry-over from other donors' samples. The conserved cysteine and the conserved F or W are not part of the CDR3 here. Fields, in order: J gene, V gene, D gene, CDR3 protein. D genes are given only for firm matches.

J: TRBJ2-1; V: TRBV6-5; D: TRBD2; CDR3: ASSYSSFQGAGGRYNEQF
J: TRBJ2-7; V: TRBV10-3; D: TRBD2; CDR3: AIREGGLAGGNNYEQY
J: TRBJ1-5; V: TRBV7-9; D: TRBD1; CDR3: ASSLGQQHSNQPQH
J: TRBJ2-5; V: TRBV10-3; D: TRBD1; CDR3: AISPSTGGRETQY
J: TRBJ2-7; V: TRBV3-1; D: -; CDR3: ASSHPSDTDAYEQY
J: TRBJ2-1; V: TRBV4-1; D: -; CDR3: ASSQEPGNWNNEQF
J: TRBJ1-2; V: TRBV6-2/TRBV6-3; D: -; CDR3: ASRSQAIRYMYGYT
J: TRBJ2-7; V: TRBV5-6; D: -; CDR3: ASSLFSGSYYYEQY
J: TRBJ1-4; V: TRBV12-3/TRBV12-4; D: -; CDR3: ASSTLGIPNEKLF
J: TRBJ1-5; V: TRBV27; D: -; CDR3: ASRPTLSPYQPQH
J: TRBJ2-2; V: TRBV3-1; D: TRBD1; CDR3: ASSRTGGNGELF
J: TRBJ2-3; V: TRBV5-1; D: -; CDR3: ASSSASVRADTQY
J: TRBJ2-1; V: TRBV11-3; D: -; CDR3: ASSLGGGPYNEQF
J: TRBJ2-1; V: TRBV11-1; D: TRBD1; CDR3: ASSLAQTGTGVDEQF
J: TRBJ1-5; V: TRBV2; D: -; CDR3: ASRGIPEPDFSNQPQH
J: TRBJ1-6; V: TRBV7-2; D: -; CDR3: ASSLNFRGRDSPLH
J: TRBJ1-5; V: TRBV9; D: -; CDR3: ASSVGQDNQPQH
J: TRBJ1-4; V: TRBV5-8; D: -; CDR3: ASSLGILNEKLF
J: TRBJ2-2; V: TRBV30; D: TRBD2; CDR3: AWSFGGTNTGELF
J: TRBJ1-2; V: TRBV10-3; D: -; CDR3: AISESGRGYT
J: TRBJ2-1; V: TRBV24-1; D: -; CDR3: ATSGRNNEQF